This T cell receptor (beta chain) was identified in a study of technical replicates of blood from several donors. Trimming took off 4 bases at V and 3 bases at J, with 13 bases between the two ends. Germline values: CDR1 SQVTM, CDR2 ANQGSEA. The CDR3 extends over 14 amino acids. The assay was immunoSEQ multiplex PCR, and TCRdb's table has in-frame clones only and misses some. The sample yields just over 80,000 clones, just over 95% seen once. This receptor was taken from a human donor in good health. Input material: T cells isolated from PBMCs. The V and J genes are TRBV29-1 and TRBJ2-1, with a possible D match to TRBD2 (5 bases). The CDR3: CSVGTANLYNEQFF. The CDR3 DNA sequence: TGCAGCGTTGGGACTGCCAACCTCTACAATGAGCAGTTCTTC.